These T cell receptor beta chains were read from a single sample in a study of identical twins. In TCRdb, the 5' RACE reads were re-called with MiXCR into one record per CDR3 protein. The sample records 1.5 million to 2 million distinct CDR3 sequences, 32% being singletons. Source material: cord blood. The receptors derive from a newborn girl in good health. Both conserved end residues are part of each CDR3. D genes are given only for firm matches. Only part of the rows carry a size: once, few, many, or a class if the clone is expanded.

DNA	CDR3	D	V	J	size
TGTGCCAGCAGTTTAAACGCAGACTGGGACAGGGTCAATGAGCAGTTCTTC	CASSLNADWDRVNEQFF	TRBD1	TRBV12-3/TRBV12-4	TRBJ2-1	NA
TGTGCCAGCAGCTCGTCATCAGGGGGGAGGAATGAGCAGTACTTC	CASSSSSGGRNEQYF	NA	TRBV13	TRBJ2-7	NA
TGTGCCAGCAGCGAAAGACAGAGCTCCTATAATTCACCCCTCCACTTT	CASSERQSSYNSPLHF	NA	TRBV3-1	TRBJ1-6	few
TGTGCCAGCAGCCGGACGCGGACCCGCGGCCTCGGTCAGCCCCAGCATTTT	CASSRTRTRGLGQPQHF	NA	TRBV28	TRBJ1-5	NA
TGTGCCAGCAGTGGTGGGACCCCCTACAATGAGCAGTACTTC	CASSGGTPYNEQYF	NA	TRBV2	TRBJ2-7	NA
TGTGCCTGCAGTTTATGGCGGACTAGCGGGAGAACCCCAGATACGCAGTATTTT	CACSLWRTSGRTPDTQYF	TRBD2	TRBV28	TRBJ2-3	NA
TGTGCCATCAGTAGGACAGGGAACGGGCAGTACTTC	CAISRTGNGQYF	TRBD1	TRBV10-3	TRBJ2-5	NA
TGTGCCAGCAGCTTACCAGCGGGTGGGACAGATACGCAGTATTTT	CASSLPAGGTDTQYF	NA	TRBV11-2	TRBJ2-3	many
TGTGCCAGCAGCCAAGATAGGGCAGGGAATGGCTACACCTTC	CASSQDRAGNGYTF	NA	TRBV4-2	TRBJ1-2	few
TGCAGTGCCGCAATAGCGGGGCGCACAGATACGCAGTATTTT	CSAAIAGRTDTQYF	TRBD2	TRBV20-1	TRBJ2-3	NA
TGCAGTGCTAGATGGCGCGGGAGTCCAAGGGATACGCAGTATTTT	CSARWRGSPRDTQYF	TRBD2	TRBV20-1	TRBJ2-3	few
TGTGCCAGCAGATCTGACGGTGGCACTGAAGCTTTCTTT	CASRSDGGTEAFF	NA	TRBV28	TRBJ1-1	NA
TGTGCCAGCAGCCTACAGGACACTCCTACCCGACAGTACTTC	CASSLQDTPTRQYF	NA	TRBV7-2	TRBJ2-7	few
TGTGCCAGCAGTGAACTACTAGCGGGAGTGTCAGATACGCAGTATTTT	CASSELLAGVSDTQYF	TRBD2	TRBV25-1	TRBJ2-3	few
TGTGCCAGCAGCAAAACTCCCGGCGGTAGCCCCTCCTACGAGCAGTACTTC	CASSKTPGGSPSYEQYF	NA	TRBV21-1	TRBJ2-7	few
TGTGCCAGCAGTTCTCCTAGCGGGAATGATAATGAGCAGTTCTTC	CASSSPSGNDNEQFF	TRBD2	TRBV12-3/TRBV12-4	TRBJ2-1	NA
TGCGCCAGCAGCTCACAGGGGGCCCCAGATACGCAGTATTTT	CASSSQGAPDTQYF	TRBD1	TRBV5-1	TRBJ2-3	few
TGCGCCAGCAGCTCTTGGACTAGCGGGATCTCCTACAATGAGCAGTACTTC	CASSSWTSGISYNEQYF	TRBD2	TRBV5-1	TRBJ2-7	NA
TGTGCCAGCAGCTTAGACAGGGCGCTGACTAGCGGGCTACAAGAGACCCAGTACTTC	CASSLDRALTSGLQETQYF	TRBD2	TRBV7-8	TRBJ2-5	NA
TGCGCCAGCAGCCAAGAGGATGAGCAGTTCTTC	CASSQEDEQFF	NA	TRBV4-1	TRBJ2-1	NA
TGTGCCAGCAGCGCTACACAGGGGGCGAATTCACCCCTCCACTTT	CASSATQGANSPLHF	TRBD1	TRBV11-2	TRBJ1-6	NA
TGTGCCAGCAGCCAAGGCTTAAGGGTGTCGGACGAGCAGTACTTC	CASSQGLRVSDEQYF	NA	TRBV3-1	TRBJ2-7	NA
TGCAGTGCTAGAGCGGCTAGCGAAAACAATGAGCAGTTCTTC	CSARAASENNEQFF	NA	TRBV20-1	TRBJ2-1	NA
TGTGCCAGCAGCTCACCCGGGACGCCCTCCTACGAGCAGTACTTC	CASSSPGTPSYEQYF	NA	TRBV7-9	TRBJ2-7	few
TGCAGTGCTAGACAGGGCTTCAATGAGCGGTTCTTC	CSARQGFNERFF	NA	TRBV20-1	TRBJ2-1	NA
TGCGCCAGCAGACGAGAGGGATACGGCTACACCTTC	CASRREGYGYTF	NA	TRBV5-1	TRBJ1-2	many
TGCAGTGCTGGGACTAGCGGGAGGTCAGATGAGCAGTACTTC	CSAGTSGRSDEQYF	TRBD2	TRBV20-1	TRBJ2-7	few
TGTGCCAGCAGTGACCGCAGGGAGAGCAATCAGCCCCAGCATTTT	CASSDRRESNQPQHF	NA	TRBV12-3/TRBV12-4	TRBJ1-5	NA
TGCAGTGCTAGAGGATGGAGGGGAACTGAAGCTTTCTTT	CSARGWRGTEAFF	NA	TRBV20-1	TRBJ1-1	NA
TGCAGTGCTACCCCCCGGGACAGGGGCTCCTACGAGCAGTACTTC	CSATPRDRGSYEQYF	TRBD1	TRBV20-1	TRBJ2-7	NA
TGTGCCAGCAGCTTTGCCCGGCTTTATGGCTACACCTTC	CASSFARLYGYTF	NA	TRBV7-2	TRBJ1-2	NA
TGTGCCAGCAGCTTAAGGATAACCGGGGAGCTGTTTTTT	CASSLRITGELFF	NA	TRBV5-1	TRBJ2-2	few
TGTGCCAGCAGCGTAGGTGTAGCCGGAACCTACGAGCAGTACTTC	CASSVGVAGTYEQYF	NA	TRBV9	TRBJ2-7	NA
TGTGCTAGTGGTTTGGTGGCAGGGCCGGCCTCTATCGATGGCTACACCTTC	CASGLVAGPASIDGYTF	NA	TRBV12-5	TRBJ1-2	few
TGTGCCAGCAGTTACCAGCGGGACACCGGGGAGCTGTTTTTT	CASSYQRDTGELFF	NA	TRBV6-6	TRBJ2-2	few
TGTGCCAGCAGTGAAGGGCGGCAGGTCAGCCACTATGGCTACACCTTC	CASSEGRQVSHYGYTF	NA	TRBV2	TRBJ1-2	NA
TGCAGTGCTAGAAGGGGGCCCGTTGGCTACACCTTC	CSARRGPVGYTF	TRBD1	TRBV20-1	TRBJ1-2	NA
TGTGCCAGCGCCTACGATTTTCAGTACTTC	CASAYDFQYF	NA	TRBV6-1	TRBJ2-4	NA
TGTGCCAGCAGCCAAGATCTTGGAAGTAGCGGGGGGCTTTTCTACAATGAGCAGTTCTTC	CASSQDLGSSGGLFYNEQFF	TRBD2	TRBV3-1	TRBJ2-1	NA
TGTGCCAGCAGTGGAGACAGGTTTAACACTGAAGCTTTCTTT	CASSGDRFNTEAFF	NA	TRBV28	TRBJ1-1	NA
TGCAGCGTGAGGGGCCGACAGGGGGCCACTGAAGCTTTCTTT	CSVRGRQGATEAFF	TRBD1	TRBV29-1	TRBJ1-1	few
TGCGCCAGCAGCGGCAACACCGAGCAGTACTTC	CASSGNTEQYF	NA	TRBV5-1	TRBJ2-7	few